Listed below are T cell receptor beta chains from one sample, sequenced in a study of cytomegalovirus exposure and HLA in healthy donors. This table comes from immunoSEQ multiplex PCR, and its TCRdb copy is limited to in-frame clones, with some not included. The sample has 60,000 to 70,000 clones; around 80% are singletons. The material sequenced was PBMCs. Receptors originate from a man aged 40-55 years in good health and CMV-seronegative. The CDR3 runs from the conserved cysteine through the conserved F or W. D genes are given only for firm matches. Clone size is given for some rows only: seen once, a few or many times, or a class if the clone is expanded.

>TRBJ2-1|.|.|TRBV7-8
CASSLWQGPSREQFF
TGTGCCAGCAGCTTATGGCAGGGCCCCTCGAGGGAGCAGTTCTTC
>TRBJ2-3|.|.|TRBV5-1
CASSLGGSEVDTQYF
TGCGCCAGCAGCTTGGGTGGGAGCGAGGTTGATACGCAGTATTTT
>TRBJ2-6|.|.|TRBV5-4
CASSLFLGPGANVLTF
TGTGCCAGCAGCTTGTTTCTGGGGCCTGGGGCCAACGTCCTGACTTTC
>TRBJ2-5|.|.|TRBV28
CASTDQETQYF
TGTGCCAGCACGGACCAAGAGACCCAGTACTTC
>TRBJ2-3|TRBD1|.|TRBV28
CASSPPRKGAKSDTQYF
TGTGCCAGCAGTCCCCCTAGGAAGGGGGCTAAGTCAGATACGCAGTATTTT
>TRBJ1-2|TRBD1|.|TRBV6-1
CASRGTGSGYTF
TGTGCCAGCAGGGGGACAGGGTCTGGCTACACCTTC
>TRBJ2-1|.|once|TRBV5-4
CASSPRRADNEQFF
TGTGCCAGCAGCCCCCGGAGGGCCGACAATGAGCAGTTCTTC
>TRBJ2-5|.|.|TRBV10-3
CAISGTRGRGETQYF
TGTGCCATCAGCGGTACTAGAGGGAGAGGGGAGACCCAGTACTTC
>TRBJ2-4|TRBD1|few|TRBV6-6
CASSYWDSQNIQYF
TGTGCCAGCAGTTACTGGGACAGCCAAAACATTCAGTACTTC
>TRBJ2-1|.|few|TRBV9
CASSPRETNEQFF
TGTGCCAGCAGCCCCCGGGAGACCAATGAGCAGTTCTTC
>TRBJ2-1|TRBD2|.|TRBV9
CASSISGGGHNEQFF
TGTGCCAGCAGCATCAGCGGGGGGGGCCACAATGAGCAGTTCTTC
>TRBJ1-6|.|.|TRBV5-1
CASSSGVEYSPLHF
TGCGCCAGCAGCTCGGGGGTGGAATATTCACCCCTCCACTTT
>TRBJ2-7|TRBD2|.|TRBV29-1
CSVEGASRPGGEQYF
TGCAGCGTTGAAGGGGCCTCTCGTCCGGGAGGGGAGCAGTACTTC
>TRBJ1-2|.|once|TRBV7-3
CASSLNGGNYGYTF
TGTGCCAGCAGCTTAAACGGGGGGAACTATGGCTACACCTTC
>TRBJ2-6|.|many|TRBV4-1
CASSQDPGAGANVLTF
TGCGCCAGCAGCCAAGATCCCGGGGCTGGGGCCAACGTCCTGACTTTC